The present T cell receptor (beta chain) was sequenced within a study of identical twins. Unique molecular identifiers were present on the cDNA, and a universal primer site came from template switching. TCRdb called the 5' RACE reads again in MiXCR, with one record for every CDR3 protein. This table has around 480,000 distinct CDR3 sequences, 12% to 15% appearing once. The count of this clonotype is one. Its target is not known. Study-level findings and limits: Zero-insertion analyses could be partly confounded by invariant MAIT and iNKT cells.

The sample was also linked to a second study, of yellow fever vaccine responses in identical twins.

This clonotype was obtained from a woman younger than 35 in good health. Sequenced sample: CD4+ T cells sorted from blood.

The CDR3 coding sequence is TGTGCCAGCACCTGGGGGGGGGATGGCTACACCTTC. This sequence encodes CASTWGGDGYTF. The chain joins TRBV7-8 to TRBJ1-2; a weak D match, TRBD1 (5 bases). Germline V gene sequence: CDR1 SGHVS, CDR2 FQNEAQ. Trimming took off 7 bases at V and 6 bases at J, with 12 bases between the two ends. The CDR3 sequence is 12 residues long.